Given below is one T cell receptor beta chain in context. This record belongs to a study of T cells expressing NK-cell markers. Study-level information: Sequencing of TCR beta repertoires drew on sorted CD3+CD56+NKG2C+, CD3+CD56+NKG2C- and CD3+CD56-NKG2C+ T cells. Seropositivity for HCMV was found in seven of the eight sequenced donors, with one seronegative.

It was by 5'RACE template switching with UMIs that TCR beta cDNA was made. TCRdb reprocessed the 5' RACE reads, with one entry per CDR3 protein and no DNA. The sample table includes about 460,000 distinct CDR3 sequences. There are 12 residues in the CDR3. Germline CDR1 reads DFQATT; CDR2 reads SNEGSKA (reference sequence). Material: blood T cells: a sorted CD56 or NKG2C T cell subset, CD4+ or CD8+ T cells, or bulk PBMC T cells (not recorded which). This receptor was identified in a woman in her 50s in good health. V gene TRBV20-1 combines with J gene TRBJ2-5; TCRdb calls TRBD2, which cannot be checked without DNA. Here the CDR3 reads CSARGTLGTQYF.